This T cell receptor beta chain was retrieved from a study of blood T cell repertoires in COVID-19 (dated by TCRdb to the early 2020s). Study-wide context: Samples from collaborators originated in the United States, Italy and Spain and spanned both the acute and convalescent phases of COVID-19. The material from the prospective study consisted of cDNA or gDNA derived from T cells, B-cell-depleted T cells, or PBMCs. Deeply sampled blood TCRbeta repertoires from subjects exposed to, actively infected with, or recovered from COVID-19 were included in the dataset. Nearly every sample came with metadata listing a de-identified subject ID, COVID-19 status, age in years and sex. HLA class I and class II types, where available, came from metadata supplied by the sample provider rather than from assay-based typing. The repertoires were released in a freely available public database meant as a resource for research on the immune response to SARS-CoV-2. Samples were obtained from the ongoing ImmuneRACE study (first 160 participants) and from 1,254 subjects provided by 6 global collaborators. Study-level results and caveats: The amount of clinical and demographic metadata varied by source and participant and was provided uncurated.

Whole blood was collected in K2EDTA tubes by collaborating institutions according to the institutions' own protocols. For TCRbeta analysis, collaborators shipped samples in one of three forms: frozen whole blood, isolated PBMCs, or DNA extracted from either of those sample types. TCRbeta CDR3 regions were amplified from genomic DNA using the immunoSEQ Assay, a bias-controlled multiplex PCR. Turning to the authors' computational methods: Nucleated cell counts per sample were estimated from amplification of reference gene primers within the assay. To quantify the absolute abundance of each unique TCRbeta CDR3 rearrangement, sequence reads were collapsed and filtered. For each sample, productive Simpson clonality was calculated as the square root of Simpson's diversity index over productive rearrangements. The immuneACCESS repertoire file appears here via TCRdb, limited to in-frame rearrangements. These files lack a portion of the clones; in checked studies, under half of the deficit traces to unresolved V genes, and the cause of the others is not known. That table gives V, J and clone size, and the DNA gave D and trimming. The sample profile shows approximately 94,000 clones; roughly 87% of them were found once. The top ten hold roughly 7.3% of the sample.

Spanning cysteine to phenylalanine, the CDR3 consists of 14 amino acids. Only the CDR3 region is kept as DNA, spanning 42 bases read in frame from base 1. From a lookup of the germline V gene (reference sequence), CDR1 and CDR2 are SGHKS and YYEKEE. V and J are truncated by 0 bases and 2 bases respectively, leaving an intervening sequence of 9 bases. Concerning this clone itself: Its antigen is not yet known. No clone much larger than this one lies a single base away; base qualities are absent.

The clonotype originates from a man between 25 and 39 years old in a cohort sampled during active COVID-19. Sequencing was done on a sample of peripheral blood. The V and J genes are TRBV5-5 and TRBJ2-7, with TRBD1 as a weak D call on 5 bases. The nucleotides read TGTGCCAGCAGCTTGGAACCAGGGCCCTACGAGCAGTACTTC. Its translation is CASSLEPGPYEQYF.